This T cell receptor (beta chain) was observed in a study of blood T cell repertoires in COVID-19. Across the study: Specimens from acute and convalescent COVID-19 originated in the United States, Italy and Spain.

Germline V gives CDR1 MNHEY, CDR2 SMNVEV (reference sequence). This CDR3 has 18 residues. Losses at the gene ends were 1 base for V and 5 bases for J; bases not matched to a gene: 13. This clone was counted once. Study processing details: Estimation of nucleated cell counts relied on the amplification of reference gene primers. Here immunoSEQ multiplex PCR was the method, and the copy in TCRdb shows in-frame clones only, minus some. For V, J and clone size, that table is used; D and trimming come from the DNA. In the table there are roughly 190,000 clones, just under 90% of which are singletons. The sample comprised peripheral blood. The chain combines TRBV27 with TRBJ2-1, with TRBD2 matching 8 bases. The TCR originated in a man between 18 and 35 years old with active or convalescent COVID-19. CDR3 DNA: TGTGCCAGCAGTTTATTAGGTTTGACTAGCGATATGAACAATGAGCAGTTCTTC. The encoded protein is CASSLLGLTSDMNNEQFF.